This TCR beta chain was sequenced during a study of T cells after yellow fever vaccination. As for the study in general: It was SMART-Seq v4 Ultra Low Input that prepared the fractions with low cell numbers.

This clonotype has more than one count but fewer than ten. Its antigen is not known. UMIs and a universal primer site were added when TCR cDNA was made by 5'RACE template switching. TCRdb re-called the 5' RACE reads through MiXCR, storing one row per CDR3 protein. The data contain fewer than 85,000 distinct CDR3 sequences, roughly 8% of them singletons. Overall study findings and caveats: Booster sampling recovered most clones from primary vaccination (about 97% CD4, 88% CD8).

The CDR3 sequence is 12 residues long. This TCR came from a man aged 25 to 40 who received the YFV17D yellow fever vaccine. The V and J genes are TRBV21-1 and TRBJ1-5. TRBV21-1 is flagged as a pseudogene. The sample consisted of CD8+ T cells sorted from PBMCs, taken on the day of the yellow fever booster vaccination. Here the CDR3 reads CASSHSNQPQHF. CDR3 in DNA: TGTGCCAGCAGCCATAGCAATCAGCCCCAGCATTTT.